This entry lists 2 T cell receptor beta chains sequenced from one sample in a study of PD-L1 blockade in urothelial cancer. Assay used: immunoSEQ multiplex PCR; TCRdb lists only in-frame clones, some missing. The repertoire holds about 120,000 clones, with more than 75% as singletons. Time point of the sample: peripheral blood 6 weeks after treatment start. The specimen was PBMCs, collected around atezolizumab (anti-PD-L1) treatment. The receptors were sampled from a middle-aged man with urothelial cancer.

This rearrangement joins TRBV29-1 to TRBJ1-2; no clear D gene. This CDR3 is built from 9 residues. Germline V gene data show CDR1 as SQVTM and CDR2 as ANQGSEA. Trimming pared 3 bases from V and 6 bases from J, leaving 2 bases between. CDR3: CSVDDGYTF. In DNA, the CDR3 is TGCAGCGTTGACGATGGCTACACCTTC.

This rearrangement joins TRBV15 to TRBJ2-2; 7 nucleotides line up with TRBD2. CDR3 length: 14 amino acids. Germline V gene sequence: CDR1 LNHNV, CDR2 YYDKDF (reference sequence). With 6 bases clipped from V and 5 bases from J, the junction kept 6 bases outside the gene matches. CDR3 in amino acids: CATRRLAVTGELFF. Written as DNA, the CDR3 is TGTGCCACCAGGCGCCTAGCGGTAACCGGGGAGCTGTTTTTT.